Below, 9 T cell receptor beta chains from the same sample are listed, as sequenced in a study of T cells in Graves' hyperthyroidism and ophthalmopathy. TCR beta CDR3 regions were amplified from RNA transcripts. Primed by the HTBI set, a first-round RT-PCR was run on the TCR CDR3. MiXCR was run by TCRdb on the multiplex PCR reads, yielding one entry per CDR3 protein. This table has 300,000 to 450,000 distinct CDR3 sequences, roughly a sixth appearing once. Sequencing was performed on blood. Every receptor here comes from a woman aged 25 to 45 with Graves' hyperthyroidism that later progressed to Graves' ophthalmopathy.

This clonotype was picked up many times. The chain employs TRBV7-9 and TRBJ2-2, with 12 bases lining up with TRBD2. The CDR3 spans 21 residues. Germline V gene data show CDR1 as SEHNR and CDR2 as FQNEAQ (reference sequence). V dropped 1 base and J dropped 0; count of bases not matched to a gene: 12. In DNA, the CDR3 is TGTGCCAGCAGCTTAGATCACCGACTAGCGGGGGCCCCTGCGAACACCGGGGAGCTGTTTTTT. Protein product: CASSLDHRLAGAPANTGELFF. Supplemented by reference TRBV7-9 and TRBJ2-2, the full variable domain reads DTGVSQNPRHKITKRGQNVTFRCDPISEHNRLYWYRQTLGQGPEFLTYFQNEAQLEKSRLLSDRFSAERPKGSFSTLEIQRTEQGDSAMYLCASSLDHRLAGAPANTGELFFGEGSRLTVL.

This clonotype was detected only a few times. The V and J genes are TRBV4-1 and TRBJ2-2; D tentatively reads TRBD1 or TRBD2 (5 bases each). This CDR3 contains 15 residues. V shed 3 bases and J shed 3 bases, with 11 bases lying between them. Germline values: CDR1 MGHRA, CDR2 YSYEKL. Here the CDR3 reads CASSHGDRDTGELFF. CDR3 DNA: TGCGCCAGCAGCCATGGGGACCGTGACACCGGGGAGCTGTTTTTT.

This clonotype has at least ten counts. The gene calls are TRBV7-2 and TRBJ1-5; D unresolved. CDR1 SGHTA and CDR2 FQGNSA come from the germline V gene. This CDR3 is built from 15 residues. V dropped 5 bases and J dropped 2 bases, with 13 bases sitting between them. The CDR3 nucleotides read TGTGCCAGCAGCGGTAAGATAGGAGGCAATCAGCCCCAGCATTTT. Amino acids: CASSGKIGGNQPQHF.

The sample holds many counts of this clonotype. The genes are TRBV3-1 and TRBJ1-1, with unresolved D. Trimming removed 0 bases from V and 10 bases from J, with 15 bases in between. The CDR3 contains 14 residues. The germline CDR1 and CDR2 sequences are LGHDT and YNNKEL (reference sequence). The CDR3 reads CASSQDLSLMGAFF. CDR3 DNA: TGTGCCAGCAGCCAAGATCTTTCTCTTATGGGAGCTTTCTTT. Using reference TRBV3-1 and TRBJ1-1 for the parts outside the CDR3, the full variable domain is DTAVSQTPKYLVTQMGNDKSIKCEQNLGHDTMYWYKQDSKKFLKIMFSYNNKELIINETVPNRFSPKSPDKAHLNLHINSLELGDSAVYFCASSQDLSLMGAFFGQGTRLTVV.

CDR3 bases: TGTGCCAGCAGCTTAGCGGGAGGGAATGGTGGCTACACCTTC. Amino acid sequence: CASSLAGGNGGYTF. This sequence joins TRBV11-2 and TRBJ1-2, with D unclear. CDR3 length: 14 amino acids. Germline-derived CDR1 and CDR2 are SGHAT and FQNNGV. V dropped 1 base and J dropped 7 bases, with 13 bases sitting between them.

The chain is built from TRBV18 and TRBJ2-3, with TRBD2 matching 8 bases. This CDR3 has 17 residues. V trimming: 6 bases; J trimming: 1 base; junction bases outside the gene matches: 12. CDR1 is KGHSH and CDR2 is LQKENI in the germline V gene. CDR3 bases: TGTGCCAGCTCTTCGGATCGGGGGGGCCCCGGCACAGATACGCAGTATTTT. It encodes CASSSDRGGPGTDTQYF. The variable domain in full, completed from reference TRBV18 and TRBJ2-3, reads NAGVMQNPRHLVRRRGQEARLRCSPMKGHSHVYWYRQLPEEGLKFMVYLQKENIIDESGMPKERFSAEFPKEGPSILRIQQVVRGDSAAYFCASSSDRGGPGTDTQYFGPGTRLTVL.

This clonotype was seen repeatedly, ten times or more. The chain combines TRBV2 with TRBJ2-2, with TRBD2 matching 12 bases. V was clipped by 2 bases and J by 4 bases; unmatched bases: 8. The germline CDR1 and CDR2 sequences are SNHLY and FYNNEI. There are 18 residues in the CDR3. The CDR3 nucleotides read TGTGCCAGCAGTGAACGACTAGCGGGAGTTCGCGGCACCGGGGAGCTGTTTTTT. It specifies CASSERLAGVRGTGELFF.

This clonotype was detected a few times. V usage is TRBV7-9 and J usage is TRBJ2-1; unclear D gene. CDR1 is SEHNR and CDR2 is FQNEAQ in the germline V gene (reference sequence). The CDR3 has 13 residues. V gave up 3 bases and J gave up 1 base, with 4 bases separating them. The CDR3: CASSFRSYNEQFF. CDR3 bases: TGTGCCAGCAGCTTCCGGTCCTACAATGAGCAGTTCTTC.

J is TRBJ2-2 and V is TRBV18; D may be TRBD1 (5 bases). CDR3 length equals 13 residues. The germline V gene has CDR1 KGHSH and CDR2 LQKENI. Trimming pared 0 bases from V and 10 bases from J, leaving 9 bases between. CDR3 sequence (DNA): TGTGCCAGCTCACCACCAGCACAGGCGGAGCTGTTTTTT. Its translation: CASSPPAQAELFF.